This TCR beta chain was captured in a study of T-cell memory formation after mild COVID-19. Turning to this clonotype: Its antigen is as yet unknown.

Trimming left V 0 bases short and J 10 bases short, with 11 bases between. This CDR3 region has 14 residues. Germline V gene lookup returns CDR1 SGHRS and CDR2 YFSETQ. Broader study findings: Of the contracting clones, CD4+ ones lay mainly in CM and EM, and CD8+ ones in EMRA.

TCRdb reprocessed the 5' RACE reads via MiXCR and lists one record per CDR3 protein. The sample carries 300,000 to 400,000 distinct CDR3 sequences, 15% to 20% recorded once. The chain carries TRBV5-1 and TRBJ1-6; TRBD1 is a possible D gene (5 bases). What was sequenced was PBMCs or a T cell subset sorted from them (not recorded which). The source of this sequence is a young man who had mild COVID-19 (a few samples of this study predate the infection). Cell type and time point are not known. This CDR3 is CASSLDGAESPLHF. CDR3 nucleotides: TGCGCCAGCAGCTTGGATGGGGCTGAGTCACCCCTCCACTTT. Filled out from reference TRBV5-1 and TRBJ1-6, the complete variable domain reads KAGVTQTPRYLIKTRGQQVTLSCSPISGHRSVSWYQQTPGQGLQFLFEYFSETQRNKGNFPGRFSGRQFSNSRSEMNVSTLELGDSALYLCASSLDGAESPLHFGNGTRLTVT.